A single sample gave rise to the 22 T cell receptor beta chains below, sequenced in a study of blood T cell repertoires in COVID-19. Assay used: immunoSEQ multiplex PCR; TCRdb lists only in-frame clones, some missing. Of hundreds of thousands of clones in the sample, around 90% are singletons; the top ten hold about 0.99%. The sample comprised peripheral blood. The source of these receptors is a woman in her 40s who had recovered from COVID-19.

CDR3 protein: CSASLPGMNTEAFF. The CDR3 DNA follows: TGCAGTGCTAGTCTACCGGGAATGAACACTGAAGCTTTCTTT. The chain has TRBV20-1 and TRBJ1-1; D gene unclear. The CDR3 spans 14 residues. CDR1 and CDR2 (germline): DFQATT, SNEGSKA (reference sequence). Trimming stripped 3 bases from V and 0 bases from J, with 11 bases between.

The J gene is TRBJ2-1, the V gene TRBV14; D possibly corresponds to TRBD2 (5 bases). Germline CDR1 reads SGHDN; CDR2 reads FVKESK. The CDR3 runs to 13 residues. The V and J ends lost 0 bases and 10 bases respectively, with 10 bases between them. The CDR3 nucleotides are TGTGCCAGCAGCCAAGATCGAGGGATAGAGCAGTTCTTC. Its translation: CASSQDRGIEQFF.

V gene TRBV6-2 or TRBV6-3 combines with J gene TRBJ2-7; 12 bases map to TRBD1. The CDR3 runs to 13 residues. The V and J ends lost 0 bases and 12 bases, in that order; junction bases with no gene match: 3. The germline V gene has CDR1 MNHEY and CDR2 SVGEGT. The CDR3 here is CASSYSGTGGTYV. In nucleotides, the CDR3 is TGTGCCAGCAGTTACTCGGGGACAGGGGGCACGTACGTC.

The rearrangement uses TRBV7-9 and TRBJ2-5, with D possibly matching TRBD2 (5 bases). Trimming left V 1 base short and J 5 bases short, with 14 bases between. The CDR3 has 15 amino acids. In germline, CDR1 is SEHNR, CDR2 FQNEAQ (reference sequence). The CDR3 DNA sequence: TGTGCCAGCAGCTTAGGCTTTAGCGCTGGGGAGACCCAGTACTTC. As protein: CASSLGFSAGETQYF.

The V call is TRBV14, the J call TRBJ1-2, with D perhaps matching TRBD1 (6 bases). The ends were cut back, 1 base at V and 1 base at J, with 10 bases in the middle. The CDR3 consists of 15 residues. CDR1 SGHDN and CDR2 FVKESK come from the germline V gene. CDR3 nucleotide sequence: TGTGCCAGCAGCCAAGGGGGACAAATTAACTATGGCTACACCTTC. Translation gives CASSQGGQINYGYTF.

CDR3 nucleotide sequence: TGTGCCAGCAGTTGGGAGGCAGGTGGGGGGTATGGCTACACCTTC. It is translated as CASSWEAGGGYGYTF. V gene TRBV27 combines with J gene TRBJ1-2, with a possible D match to TRBD1 (5 bases). With 4 bases removed from V and 5 bases from J, the gap between germline ends came to 17 bases. The germline CDR1 and CDR2 sequences are MNHEY and SMNVEV (reference sequence). The CDR3 spans 15 residues.

The V gene is TRBV6-4, the J gene TRBJ2-6, with TRBD1 identical over 8 bases. Germline CDR1 and CDR2: MRHNA and SNTAGT. The CDR3 is 17 residues long. V shed 3 bases and J 0 bases; nucleotides not matched to a gene: 4. The CDR3 sequence: CASSEGQADSGANVLTF. CDR3 DNA: TGTGCCAGCAGTGAGGGACAGGCCGACTCTGGGGCCAACGTCCTGACTTTC.

The chain carries TRBV7-8 and TRBJ1-1; no clear D. Trimming cost V 5 bases and J 1 base, with 14 bases left between them. The CDR3 has 15 amino acids. Germline V gene sequence: CDR1 SGHVS, CDR2 FQNEAQ. The CDR3 loop is CASSQEAAKNTEAFF. CDR3 sequence (DNA): TGTGCCAGCAGCCAAGAGGCGGCAAAGAACACTGAAGCTTTCTTT.

This chain links TRBV4-3 with TRBJ2-1; 14 bases are shared with TRBD2. The CDR3 contains 17 residues. Unmatched junction bases numbered 1, after V lost 3 bases and J lost 0 bases. Germline V gene data show CDR1 as LGHNA and CDR2 as YSLEER. CDR3 nucleotides: TGCGCCAGCAGCCAGGGACTAGCGGGAGTCTCCTACAATGAGCAGTTCTTC. Its translation is CASSQGLAGVSYNEQFF.

This rearrangement joins TRBV13 to TRBJ2-3, with D possibly being TRBD2 (5 bases). Per the germline V gene, CDR1 is PRHDT and CDR2 is FYEKMQ (reference sequence). The CDR3 totals 13 residues. Between the trimmed V and J ends, which lost 8 bases and 3 bases, there was a span of 12 bases. The CDR3 region is CASRARGTDTQYF. In nucleotides, the CDR3 is TGTGCCAGCCGCGCCCGGGGAACAGATACGCAGTATTTT.

The chain joins TRBV6-6 to TRBJ1-5, with D possibly matching TRBD1 (5 bases). Germline CDR1 and CDR2: MNHNY and SVGAGI (reference sequence). Trimming stripped 8 bases from V and 3 bases from J, with 5 bases between. The CDR3 length is 11 residues. CDR3: CASGANQPQHF. CDR3 DNA sequence: TGTGCCAGCGGGGCCAATCAGCCCCAGCATTTT.

The chain carries TRBV4-3 and TRBJ1-6; no firm D call. This CDR3 region has 14 residues. V shed 1 base and J shed 6 bases, with 7 bases lying between them. In germline, CDR1 is LGHNA, CDR2 YSLEER. The CDR3 sequence is CASSQGGPNSPLHF. CDR3 nucleotide sequence: TGCGCCAGCAGCCAAGGAGGGCCTAATTCACCCCTCCACTTT.

The chain combines TRBV5-5 with TRBJ1-2; D is possibly TRBD1 (5 bases). The CDR3 is made up of 15 amino acids. Germline CDR1 and CDR2: SGHKS and YYEKEE (reference sequence). Trimming cost V 4 bases and J 5 bases, with 18 bases left between them. The CDR3 sequence is CASSRTPQQEYGYTF. The CDR3 DNA follows: TGTGCCAGCAGCCGAACGCCTCAACAGGAGTATGGCTACACCTTC.

This clone was seen a handful of times. The CDR3 spells CASSVVGAGGTEAFF. The CDR3 region has the DNA TGTGCCAGCAGCGTAGTGGGCGCCGGGGGCACTGAAGCTTTCTTT. The V gene is TRBV9, the J gene TRBJ1-1, with D perhaps TRBD1 (5 bases). V shed 0 bases and J shed 4 bases, with 13 bases lying between them. The CDR3 contains 15 residues. Germline V CDR1 and CDR2: SGDLS, YYNGEE.

The rearrangement uses TRBV29-1 and TRBJ1-1; the D is unclear. CDR1 is SQVTM and CDR2 is ANQGSEA in the germline V gene. V was pared by 8 bases and J by 2 bases, with 18 bases between. The CDR3 totals 14 residues. The CDR3 here is CSHTPPSPNTEAFF. CDR3 nucleotides: TGCAGCCACACCCCCCCTAGCCCCAACACTGAAGCTTTCTTT.

The chain is built from TRBV11-2 and TRBJ2-7, with 13 positions matching TRBD2. Germline assignment: CDR1 SGHAT and CDR2 FQNNGV. The CDR3 runs to 15 residues. The CDR3 spells CASRPGLAGSRELHV. The DNA for the CDR3 is TGTGCCAGCAGACCGGGACTAGCGGGATCTAGGGAGCTGCACGTC.

The chain is built from TRBV5-6 and TRBJ2-5; D is perhaps TRBD2 (6 bases). Germline CDR1 is SGHDT and CDR2 is YYEEEE. The length of the CDR3 is 15 residues. The V gene lost 0 bases and the J gene lost 5 bases, with 14 bases spanning the gap. The CDR3 nucleotides are TGTGCCAGCAGCTTGGCAGGGACTGAGGGGGAGACCCAGTACTTC. Translated: CASSLAGTEGETQYF.

This clone was observed a handful of times. The chain couples TRBV19 to TRBJ2-3, with 11 bases fitting TRBD1. The CDR3 consists of 14 residues. CDR1 LNHDA and CDR2 SQIVND come from the germline V gene (reference sequence). J gave up 6 bases and V 9 bases, and 8 bases lay outside the gene matches. As DNA, the CDR3 is TGTGCCAGCAGGACAGGGGGCGCATCTGATACGCAGTATTTT. Its translation is CASRTGGASDTQYF.

This clone was counted a single time. The chain carries TRBV5-1 and TRBJ2-5; 8 bases line up with TRBD1. The CDR3 runs to 13 residues. Per germline, CDR1 SGHRS and CDR2 YFSETQ. V shed 4 bases and J 3 bases; nucleotides not matched to a gene: 2. The CDR3 loop reads CASSLQGEETQYF. The CDR3 DNA is TGCGCCAGCAGCCTACAGGGGGAAGAGACCCAGTACTTC.

This chain links TRBV7-9 with TRBJ1-1, with D perhaps TRBD1 (5 bases). The CDR3 covers 16 residues. V lost 1 base to trimming and J lost 0 bases, with 12 bases between them. CDR1 is SEHNR and CDR2 is FQNEAQ in the germline V gene (reference sequence). The CDR3 coding sequence is TGTGCCAGCAGCTTAGGCGGGACCCTCATGAACACTGAAGCTTTCTTT. This sequence encodes CASSLGGTLMNTEAFF. Full variable domain (remainder filled in from reference TRBV7-9 and TRBJ1-1): DTGVSQNPRHKITKRGQNVTFRCDPISEHNRLYWYRQTLGQGPEFLTYFQNEAQLEKSRLLSDRFSAERPKGSFSTLEIQRTEQGDSAMYLCASSLGGTLMNTEAFFGQGTRLTVV.

V usage is TRBV7-9 and J usage is TRBJ2-1; 11 bases align to TRBD2. CDR3 length: 17 residues. The J segment lost 9 bases and the V segment lost 1 base, leaving 11 bases of the junction unmatched. CDR1 and CDR2 from the germline V gene are SEHNR and FQNEAQ (reference sequence). CDR3 DNA sequence: TGTGCCAGCAGCTTAGGGTCGGATAGCGGGAGGGCCGGTGAGCAGTTCTTC. Its protein product is CASSLGSDSGRAGEQFF.

The V call is TRBV16, the J call TRBJ1-1, with D perhaps matching TRBD1 (5 bases). V dropped 2 bases and J dropped 5 bases, with 12 bases sitting between them. Germline loops: CDR1 KGHSY, CDR2 FQNENV. The CDR3 consists of 14 residues. CDR3 in DNA: TGTGCCAGCAGCCAAGGAAGACGGGGGACTGAAGCTTTCTTT. This encodes CASSQGRRGTEAFF.